This TCR beta chain was captured in a study of blood T cells in healthy people across ages. Study details: The template switching approach captured approximately one barcoded beta molecule for every two T cells.

Per germline, CDR1 KGHSH and CDR2 LQKENI. The CDR3 covers 15 residues. Trimming pared 1 base from V and 0 bases from J, leaving 9 bases between. This clonotype was seen only a few times. There were healthy Caucasian individuals from Russia, aged roughly 6 to 90, serving as donors. For the second PCR, which ran for about 6 to 11 cycles, a sample-barcoded 5' primer and a J-beta primer mix were used. MiXCR, run by TCRdb on the 5' RACE reads, gives a single entry per CDR3 protein. The sample contains 1.5 million to 2 million distinct CDR3 sequences, 30% to 35% of which appear only once. The TCR originated in a woman aged 25 to 39 in good health. The sequencing input was blood. The J gene is TRBJ1-2, the V gene TRBV18; D is uncertain. The CDR3 sequence is CASSPRAEANYGYTF. CDR3 nucleotides: TGTGCCAGCTCACCACGGGCAGAAGCTAACTATGGCTACACCTTC.